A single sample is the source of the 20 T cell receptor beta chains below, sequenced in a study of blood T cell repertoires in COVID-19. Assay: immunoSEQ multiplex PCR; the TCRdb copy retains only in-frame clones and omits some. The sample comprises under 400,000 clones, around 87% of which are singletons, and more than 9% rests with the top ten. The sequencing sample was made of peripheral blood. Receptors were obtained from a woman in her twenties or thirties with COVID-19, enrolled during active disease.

DNA for the CDR3: TGTGCCAGCAGCCAAGATTTGAGGCTTCGGTTACGTGCAACTAATGAAAAACTGTTTTTT. Its translation: CASSQDLRLRLRATNEKLFF. V gene TRBV4-2 combines with J gene TRBJ1-4, with no clear D. Germline CDR1 and CDR2: LGHNA and YNFKEQ. V was pared by 0 bases and J by 0 bases, with 20 bases between. CDR3 length equals 20 residues.

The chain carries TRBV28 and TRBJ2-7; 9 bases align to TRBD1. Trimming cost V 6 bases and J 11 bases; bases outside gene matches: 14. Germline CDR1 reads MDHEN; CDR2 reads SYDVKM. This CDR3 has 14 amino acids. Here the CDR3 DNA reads TGTGCCAGCAGGGGGGGGACAGGGCTCCCCTCGAAGTACTTC. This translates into CASRGGTGLPSKYF. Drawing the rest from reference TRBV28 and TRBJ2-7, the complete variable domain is DVKVTQSSRYLVKRTGEKVFLECVQDMDHENMFWYRQDPGLGLRLIYFSYDVKMKEKGDIPEGYSVSREKKERFSLILESASTNQTSMYLCASRGGTGLPSKYFGPGTRLTVT.

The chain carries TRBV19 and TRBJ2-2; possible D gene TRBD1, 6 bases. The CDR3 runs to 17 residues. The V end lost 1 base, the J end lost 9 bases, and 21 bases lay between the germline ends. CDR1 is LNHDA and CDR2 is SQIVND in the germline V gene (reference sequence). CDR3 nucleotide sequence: TGTGCCAGTAGTATAGCGACCGCCGGGACATACCTCCGGGAGCTGTTTTTT. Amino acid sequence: CASSIATAGTYLRELFF.

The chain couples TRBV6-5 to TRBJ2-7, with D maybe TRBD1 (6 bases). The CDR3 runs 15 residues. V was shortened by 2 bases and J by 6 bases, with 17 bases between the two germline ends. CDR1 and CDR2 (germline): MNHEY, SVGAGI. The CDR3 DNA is TGTGCCAGCAGTTACCCCGGGACAAAACCCTCCGAGCAGTACTTC. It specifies CASSYPGTKPSEQYF.

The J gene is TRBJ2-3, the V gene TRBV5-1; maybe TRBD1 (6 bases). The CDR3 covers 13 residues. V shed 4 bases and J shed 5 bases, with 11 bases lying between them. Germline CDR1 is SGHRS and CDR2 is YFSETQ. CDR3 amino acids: CASSESGVDTQYF. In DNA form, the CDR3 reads TGCGCCAGCAGCGAATCAGGGGTAGATACGCAGTATTTT.

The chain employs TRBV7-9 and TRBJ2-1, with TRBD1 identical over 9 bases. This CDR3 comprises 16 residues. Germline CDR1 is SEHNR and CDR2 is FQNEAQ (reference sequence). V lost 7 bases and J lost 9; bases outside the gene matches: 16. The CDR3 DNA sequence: TGTGCCAGCAACCGATTGGAGGGGGACAGGGATGGTGAGCAGTTCTTC. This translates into CASNRLEGDRDGEQFF.

In DNA form, the CDR3 reads TGTGCCAGCAGCTTAGCAAGGGGTTACGAGCAGTACTTC. Protein: CASSLARGYEQYF. The chain is built from TRBV11-2 and TRBJ2-7, with D maybe TRBD1 (5 bases). The CDR3 totals 13 residues. Trimming took 1 base from V and 4 from J, leaving 8 bases between them. The germline V gene encodes CDR1 SGHAT and CDR2 FQNNGV.

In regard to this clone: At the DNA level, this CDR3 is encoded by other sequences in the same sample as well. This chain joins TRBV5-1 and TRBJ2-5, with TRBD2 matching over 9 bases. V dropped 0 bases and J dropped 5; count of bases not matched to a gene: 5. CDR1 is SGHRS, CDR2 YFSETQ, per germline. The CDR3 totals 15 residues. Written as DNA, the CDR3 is TGCGCCAGCAGCTTGGGTCTAGCGGGACTGGAGACCCAGTACTTC. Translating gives CASSLGLAGLETQYF.

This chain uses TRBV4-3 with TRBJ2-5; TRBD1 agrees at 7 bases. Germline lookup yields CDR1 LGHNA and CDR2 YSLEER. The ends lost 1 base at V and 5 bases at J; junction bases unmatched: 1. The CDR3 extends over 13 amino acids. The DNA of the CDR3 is TGCGCCAGCAGCCAAGCCAGGGGGGAGACCCAGTACTTC. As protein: CASSQARGETQYF.

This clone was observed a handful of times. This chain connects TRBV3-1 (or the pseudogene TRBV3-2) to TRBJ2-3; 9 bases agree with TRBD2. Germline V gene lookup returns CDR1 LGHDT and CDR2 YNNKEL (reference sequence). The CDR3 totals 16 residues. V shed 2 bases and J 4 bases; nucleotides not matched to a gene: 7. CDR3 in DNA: TGTGCCAGCAGCCAATGGGGCGGGAGGGCCGCAGATACGCAGTATTTT. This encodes CASSQWGGRAADTQYF.

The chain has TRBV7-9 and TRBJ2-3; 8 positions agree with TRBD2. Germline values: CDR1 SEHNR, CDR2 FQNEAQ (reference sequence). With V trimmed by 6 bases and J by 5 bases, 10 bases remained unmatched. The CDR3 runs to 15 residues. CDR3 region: CASSLAGGYRDTQYF. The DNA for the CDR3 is TGTGCCAGCAGTTTGGCGGGAGGATATCGAGATACGCAGTATTTT.

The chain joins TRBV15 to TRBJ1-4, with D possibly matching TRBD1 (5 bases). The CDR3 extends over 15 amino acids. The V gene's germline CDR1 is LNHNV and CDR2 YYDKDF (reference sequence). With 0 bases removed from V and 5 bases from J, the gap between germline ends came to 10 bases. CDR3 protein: CATSRDLGGNEKLFF. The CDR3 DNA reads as TGTGCCACCAGCAGAGATCTGGGGGGGAATGAAAAACTGTTTTTT.

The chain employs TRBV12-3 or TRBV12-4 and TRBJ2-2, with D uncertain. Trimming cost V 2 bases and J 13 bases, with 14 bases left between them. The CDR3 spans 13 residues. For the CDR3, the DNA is TGTGCCAGCAGTTTACACGTTCGCACGGGGCTGTTTTTT. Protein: CASSLHVRTGLFF.

DNA for the CDR3: TGTGCCAGCAGCTTAGGGCGGCAATACGAGCAGTACTTC. Translation: CASSLGRQYEQYF. The chain recombines TRBV7-2 with TRBJ2-7; D ambiguous. The CDR3 is 13 residues long. V was shortened by 1 base and J by 4 bases, with 8 bases between the two germline ends. Germline V gene sequence: CDR1 SGHTA, CDR2 FQGNSA.

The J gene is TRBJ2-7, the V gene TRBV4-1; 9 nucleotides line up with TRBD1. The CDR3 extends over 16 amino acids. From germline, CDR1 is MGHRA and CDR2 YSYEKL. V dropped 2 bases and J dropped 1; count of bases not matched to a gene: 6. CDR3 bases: TGCGCCAGCAGCCAATTTGGGGACAGGGCTTCCTACGAGCAGTACTTC. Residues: CASSQFGDRASYEQYF.

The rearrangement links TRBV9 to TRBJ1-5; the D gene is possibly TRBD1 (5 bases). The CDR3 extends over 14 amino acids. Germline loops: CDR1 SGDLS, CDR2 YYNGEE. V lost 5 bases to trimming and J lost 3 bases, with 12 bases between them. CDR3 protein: CASSLGVVNQPQHF. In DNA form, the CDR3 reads TGTGCCAGCAGTCTAGGGGTGGTCAATCAGCCCCAGCATTTT.

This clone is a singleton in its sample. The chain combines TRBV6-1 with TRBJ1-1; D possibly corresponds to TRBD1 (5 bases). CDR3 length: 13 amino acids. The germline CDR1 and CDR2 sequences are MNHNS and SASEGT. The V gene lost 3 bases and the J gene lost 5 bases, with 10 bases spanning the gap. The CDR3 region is CASSEVKGTEAFF. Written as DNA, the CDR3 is TGTGCCAGCAGTGAGGTGAAGGGGACTGAAGCTTTCTTT.

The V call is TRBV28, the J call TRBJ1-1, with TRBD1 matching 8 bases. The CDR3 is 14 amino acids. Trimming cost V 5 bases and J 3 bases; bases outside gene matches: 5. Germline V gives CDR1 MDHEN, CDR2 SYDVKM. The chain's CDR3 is CASSTTGGYTEAFF. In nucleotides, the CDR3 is TGTGCCAGCAGTACCACAGGGGGTTACACTGAAGCTTTCTTT.

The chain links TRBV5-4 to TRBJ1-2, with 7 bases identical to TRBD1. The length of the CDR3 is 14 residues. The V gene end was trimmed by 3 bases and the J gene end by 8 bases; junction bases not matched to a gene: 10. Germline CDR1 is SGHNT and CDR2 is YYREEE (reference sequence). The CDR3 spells CASSSQTGPGGYTF. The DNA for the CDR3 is TGTGCCAGCAGCTCTCAGACAGGGCCTGGAGGCTACACCTTC. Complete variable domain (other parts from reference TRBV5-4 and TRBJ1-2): ETGVTQSPTHLIKTRGQQVTLRCSSQSGHNTVSWYQQALGQGPQFIFQYYREEENGRGNFPPRFSGLQFPNYSSELNVNALELDDSALYLCASSSQTGPGGYTFGSGTRLTVV.

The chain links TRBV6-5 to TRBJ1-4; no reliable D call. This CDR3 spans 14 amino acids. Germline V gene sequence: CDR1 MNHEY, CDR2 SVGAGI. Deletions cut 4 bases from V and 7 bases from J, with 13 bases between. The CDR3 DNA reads TGTGCCAGCAGTTTTCGAGGGTTTGGTGAAAAACTGTTTTTT. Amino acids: CASSFRGFGEKLFF.